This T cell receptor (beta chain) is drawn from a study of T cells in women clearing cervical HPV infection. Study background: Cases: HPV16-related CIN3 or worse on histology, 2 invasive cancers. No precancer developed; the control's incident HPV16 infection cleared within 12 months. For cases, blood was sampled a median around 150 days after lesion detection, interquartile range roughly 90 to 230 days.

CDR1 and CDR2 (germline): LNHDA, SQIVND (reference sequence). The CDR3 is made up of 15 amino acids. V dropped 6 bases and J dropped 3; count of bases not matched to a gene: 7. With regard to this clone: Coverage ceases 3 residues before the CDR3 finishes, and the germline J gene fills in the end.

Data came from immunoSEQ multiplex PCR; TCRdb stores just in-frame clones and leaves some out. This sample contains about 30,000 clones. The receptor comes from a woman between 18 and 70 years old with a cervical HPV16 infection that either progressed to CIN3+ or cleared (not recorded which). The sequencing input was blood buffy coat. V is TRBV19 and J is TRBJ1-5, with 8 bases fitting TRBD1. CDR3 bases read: TGTGCCAGTAGAGCCGACAGGGGCAACAATCAGCCC. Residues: CASRADRGNNQP. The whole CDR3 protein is CASRADRGNNQPQHF.